The clone carrying this T cell receptor (beta chain) has more than one count but fewer than ten. Antigen: not known. CDR1 is SGDLS and CDR2 is YYNGEE in the germline V gene. Trimming pared 1 base from V and 4 bases from J, leaving 11 bases between. There are 14 residues in the CDR3. The sample originates from a study of beta chain features in type 1 diabetes. General study findings and limits: People with Type 1 diabetes carried modestly yet significantly shorter TCRB CDR3s in all four CD4+ subsets.

The whole isolated RNA underwent reverse transcription, so sequencing captured expressed TCRB transcripts. The table came from immunoSEQ multiplex PCR; TCRdb's copy has only in-frame clones and leaves some out. The sample holds about 650,000 clones; around 12% are singletons and the top ten take 0.095% to 0.15%. This TCR derives from a man aged 25-40 years with type 1 diabetes. The chain joins TRBV9 to TRBJ1-1, with D unresolved. Sequencing was carried out using naive CD4+ T cells from blood. CDR3 sequence: CASSVSPRSTEAFF. CDR3 sequence (DNA): TGTGCCAGCAGCGTAAGCCCGAGGAGCACTGAAGCTTTCTTT.